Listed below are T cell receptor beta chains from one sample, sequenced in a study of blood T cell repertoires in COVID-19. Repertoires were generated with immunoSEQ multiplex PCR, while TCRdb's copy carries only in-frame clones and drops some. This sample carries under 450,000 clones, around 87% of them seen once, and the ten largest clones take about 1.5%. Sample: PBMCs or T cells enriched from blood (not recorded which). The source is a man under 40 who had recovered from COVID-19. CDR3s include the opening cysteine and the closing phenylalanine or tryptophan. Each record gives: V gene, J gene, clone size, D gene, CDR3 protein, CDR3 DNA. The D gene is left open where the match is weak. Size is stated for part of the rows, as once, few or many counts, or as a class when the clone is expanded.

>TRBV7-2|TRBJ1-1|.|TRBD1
CASSLVWTGDTEAFF
TGTGCCAGCAGCTTAGTTTGGACAGGGGACACTGAAGCTTTCTTT
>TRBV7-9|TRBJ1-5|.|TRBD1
CASSIGTYRGNQPQHF
TGTGCCAGCAGCATAGGCACTTACAGGGGGAATCAGCCCCAGCATTTT
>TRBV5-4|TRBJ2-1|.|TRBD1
CASSSGTGANEQFF
TGTGCCAGCTCCTCCGGGACAGGGGCCAATGAGCAGTTCTTC
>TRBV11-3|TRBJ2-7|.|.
CASSFGGKKYF
TGTGCCAGCAGCTTCGGGGGTAAGAAGTACTTC
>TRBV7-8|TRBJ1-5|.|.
CASSFQASSNQPQHF
TGTGCCAGCAGCTTTCAGGCGAGTAGCAATCAGCCCCAGCATTTT
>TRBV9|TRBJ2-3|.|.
CASSVGGRPTDTQYF
TGTGCCAGCAGCGTAGGGGGGCGGCCTACAGATACGCAGTATTTT
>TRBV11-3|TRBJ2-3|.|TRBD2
CASSPRTSGDTDTQYF
TGTGCCAGCAGCCCTCGGACTAGCGGGGACACAGATACGCAGTATTTT
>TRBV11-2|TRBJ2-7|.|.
CASSLDMWGQQYF
TGTGCCAGCAGCTTAGATATGTGGGGACAACAGTACTTC
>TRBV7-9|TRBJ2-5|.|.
CASRLGQPFGLEQETQYF
TGTGCCAGCAGGTTAGGACAGCCCTTCGGGCTCGAACAAGAGACCCAGTACTTC
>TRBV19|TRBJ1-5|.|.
CASSITRESNQPQHF
TGTGCCAGTAGTATTACCAGGGAAAGCAATCAGCCCCAGCATTTT
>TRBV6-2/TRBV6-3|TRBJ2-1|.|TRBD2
CASSHSGGPIGEQFF
TGTGCCAGCAGTCATAGCGGGGGGCCTATAGGTGAGCAGTTCTTC
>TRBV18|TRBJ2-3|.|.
CASSPPDQVGSDTQYF
TGTGCCAGCTCACCACCGGATCAGGTCGGTTCGGATACGCAGTATTTT
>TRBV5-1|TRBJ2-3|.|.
CASSSGAGAQGTDTQYF
TGCGCCAGCAGCTCTGGTGCGGGGGCGCAGGGCACAGATACGCAGTATTTT
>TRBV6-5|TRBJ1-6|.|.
CASSLLGSYSPLHF
TGTGCCAGCAGTCTACTCGGGTCGTATTCACCCCTCCACTTT
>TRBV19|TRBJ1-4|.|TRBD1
CASSRGGTANEKLFF
TGTGCCAGTAGCCGAGGGGGGACAGCTAATGAAAAACTGTTTTTT
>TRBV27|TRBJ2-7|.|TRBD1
CASSLGQGPYEQYF
TGTGCCAGCAGTTTGGGACAGGGGCCCTACGAGCAGTACTTC
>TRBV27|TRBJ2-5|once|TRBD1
CASSSGDRETQYF
TGTGCCAGCAGTTCGGGGGACAGGGAGACCCAGTACTTC
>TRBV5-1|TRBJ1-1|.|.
CASSTQGPMNTEAFF
TGCGCCAGCAGCACCCAGGGGCCGATGAACACTGAAGCTTTCTTT
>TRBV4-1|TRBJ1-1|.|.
CASSQTPQEGTLMNTEAFF
TGCGCCAGCAGCCAGACCCCCCAGGAGGGCACATTGATGAACACTGAAGCTTTCTTT
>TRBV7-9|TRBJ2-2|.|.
CASRLSGSGELFF
TGTGCCAGCAGGTTGTCCGGTTCCGGGGAGCTGTTTTTT
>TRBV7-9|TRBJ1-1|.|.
CACDLSNTEAFF
TGTGCCTGTGATCTATCGAACACTGAAGCTTTCTTT
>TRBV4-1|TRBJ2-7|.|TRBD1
CASSQVRDRGREQYF
TGCGCCAGCAGCCAGGTCCGGGACAGGGGGCGCGAGCAGTACTTC
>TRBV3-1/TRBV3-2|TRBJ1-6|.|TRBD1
CASSQTGGNSPLHF
TGTGCCAGCAGTCAAACAGGGGGAAACTCACCCCTCCACTTT
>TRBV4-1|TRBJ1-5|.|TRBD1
CASSLGQASGQPQHF
TGCGCCAGCAGCCTAGGACAGGCTTCAGGGCAGCCCCAGCATTTT
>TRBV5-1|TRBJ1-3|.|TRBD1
CASSPDTRLSVAWGQGNTIYF
TGCGCCAGCAGCCCGGACACCAGACTTTCTGTGGCTTGGGGACAGGGAAACACCATATATTTT
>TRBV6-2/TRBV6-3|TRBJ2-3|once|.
CASSLGHLPSTDTQYF
TGTGCCAGCAGTTTGGGACACCTACCTAGCACAGATACGCAGTATTTT
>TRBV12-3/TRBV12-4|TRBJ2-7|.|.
CASSLQGQYEQYF
TGTGCCAGCAGTTTACAGGGGCAGTACGAGCAGTACTTC
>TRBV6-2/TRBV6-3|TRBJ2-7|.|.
CASSQDRPAYEQYF
TGTGCCAGCAGTCAAGACAGGCCGGCCTACGAGCAGTACTTC
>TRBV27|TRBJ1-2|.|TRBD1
CASSLDRAYGYTF
TGTGCCAGCAGTTTGGACAGGGCTTATGGCTACACCTTC
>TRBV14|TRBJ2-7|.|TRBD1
CASSQELRGRPSNYEQYF
TGTGCCAGCAGCCAAGAATTAAGGGGGCGGCCAAGTAACTACGAGCAGTACTTC
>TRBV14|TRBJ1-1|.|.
CASSQFGGYSDTEAFF
TGTGCCAGCAGCCAATTCGGGGGGTATAGCGACACTGAAGCTTTCTTT
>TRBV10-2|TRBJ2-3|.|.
CASRSSGGDTDTQYF
TGCGCCAGCAGGTCCAGTGGGGGCGATACAGATACGCAGTATTTT